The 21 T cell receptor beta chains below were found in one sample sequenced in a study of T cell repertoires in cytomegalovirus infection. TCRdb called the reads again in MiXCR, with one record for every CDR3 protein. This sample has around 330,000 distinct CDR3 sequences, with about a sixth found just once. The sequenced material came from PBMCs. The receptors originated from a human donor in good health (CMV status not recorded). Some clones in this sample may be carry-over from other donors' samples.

The CDR3 protein is CAQSTGSHQPQHF. DNA for the CDR3: TGTGCCCAATCGACAGGGAGTCATCAGCCCCAGCATTTT. V gene TRBV28 combines with J gene TRBJ1-5; 7 bases match TRBD1. Germline-derived CDR1 and CDR2 are MDHEN and SYDVKM. Trimming at V came to 11 bases and at J to 5 bases, leaving 9 bases not matched to a gene. This CDR3 spans 13 amino acids.

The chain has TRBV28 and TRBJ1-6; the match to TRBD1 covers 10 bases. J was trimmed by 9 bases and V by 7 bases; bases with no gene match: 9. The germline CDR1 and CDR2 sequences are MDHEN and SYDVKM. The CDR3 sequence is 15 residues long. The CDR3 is CASISWGQGFSPLHF. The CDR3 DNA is TGTGCCAGCATCTCTTGGGGACAGGGGTTTTCACCCCTCCACTTT.

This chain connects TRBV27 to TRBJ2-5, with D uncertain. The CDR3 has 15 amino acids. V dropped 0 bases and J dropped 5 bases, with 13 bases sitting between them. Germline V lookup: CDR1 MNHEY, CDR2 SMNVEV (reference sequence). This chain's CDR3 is CASSLSSDDLETQYF. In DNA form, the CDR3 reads TGTGCCAGCAGTTTATCCTCGGATGATTTGGAGACCCAGTACTTC.

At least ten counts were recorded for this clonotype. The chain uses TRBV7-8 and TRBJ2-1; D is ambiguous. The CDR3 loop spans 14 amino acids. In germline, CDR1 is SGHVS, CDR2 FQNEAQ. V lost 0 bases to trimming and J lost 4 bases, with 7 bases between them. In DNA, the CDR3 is TGTGCCAGCAGCTTAGCGCCAGCGTACAATGAGCAGTTCTTC. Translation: CASSLAPAYNEQFF.

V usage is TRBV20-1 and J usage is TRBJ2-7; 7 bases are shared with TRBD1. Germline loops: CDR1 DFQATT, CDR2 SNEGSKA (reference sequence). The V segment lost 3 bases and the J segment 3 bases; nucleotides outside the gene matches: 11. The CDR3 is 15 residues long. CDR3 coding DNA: TGCAGTGCTAGCCCAGGGGGTATCCACATCTACGAGCAGTACTTC. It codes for CSASPGGIHIYEQYF.

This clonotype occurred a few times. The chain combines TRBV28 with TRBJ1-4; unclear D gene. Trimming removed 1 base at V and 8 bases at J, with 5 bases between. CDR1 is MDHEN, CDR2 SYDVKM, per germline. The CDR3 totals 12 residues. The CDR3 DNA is TGTGCCAGCAGTTTATCACGGGAAAAACTGTTTTTT. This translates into CASSLSREKLFF.

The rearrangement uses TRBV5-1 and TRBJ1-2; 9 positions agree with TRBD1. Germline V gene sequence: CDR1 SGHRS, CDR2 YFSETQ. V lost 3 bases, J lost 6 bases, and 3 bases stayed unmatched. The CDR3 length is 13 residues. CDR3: CASSSGQGNGYTF. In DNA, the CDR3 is TGCGCCAGCAGCTCCGGACAGGGGAATGGCTACACCTTC.

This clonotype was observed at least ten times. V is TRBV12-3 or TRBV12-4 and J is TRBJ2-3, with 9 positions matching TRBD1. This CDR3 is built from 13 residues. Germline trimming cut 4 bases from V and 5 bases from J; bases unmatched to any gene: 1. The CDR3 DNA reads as TGTGCCAGCAGTTACAGGGGGCTAGATACGCAGTATTTT. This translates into CASSYRGLDTQYF.

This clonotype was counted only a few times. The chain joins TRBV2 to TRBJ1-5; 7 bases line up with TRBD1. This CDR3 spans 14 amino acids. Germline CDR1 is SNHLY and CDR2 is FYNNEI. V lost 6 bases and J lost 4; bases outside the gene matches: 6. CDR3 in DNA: TGTGCCAGCAGCCCCACAGGGGAAAATCAGCCCCAGCATTTT. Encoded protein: CASSPTGENQPQHF.

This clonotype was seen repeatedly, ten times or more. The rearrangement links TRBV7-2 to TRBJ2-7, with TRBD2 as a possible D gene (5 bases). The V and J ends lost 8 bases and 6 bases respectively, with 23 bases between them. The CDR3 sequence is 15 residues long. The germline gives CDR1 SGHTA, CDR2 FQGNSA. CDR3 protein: CASGEGWSHMSEQYF. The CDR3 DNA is TGTGCCAGCGGTGAGGGTTGGTCGCATATGAGCGAGCAGTACTTC.

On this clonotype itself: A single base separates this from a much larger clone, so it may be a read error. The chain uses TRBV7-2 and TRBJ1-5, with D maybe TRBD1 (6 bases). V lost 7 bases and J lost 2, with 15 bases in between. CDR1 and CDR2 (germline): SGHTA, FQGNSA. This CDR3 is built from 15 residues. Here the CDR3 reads CASNLVQGGNQPQHF. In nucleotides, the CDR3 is TGTGCCAGCAACTTGGTACAGGGTGGCAATCAGCCCCAGCATTTT. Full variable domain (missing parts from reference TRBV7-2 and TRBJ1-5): GAGVSQSPSNKVTEKGKDVELRCDPISGHTALYWYRQSLGQGLEFLIYFQGNSAPDKSGLPSDRFSAERTGGSVSTLTIQRTQQEDSAVYLCASNLVQGGNQPQHFGDGTRLSIL.

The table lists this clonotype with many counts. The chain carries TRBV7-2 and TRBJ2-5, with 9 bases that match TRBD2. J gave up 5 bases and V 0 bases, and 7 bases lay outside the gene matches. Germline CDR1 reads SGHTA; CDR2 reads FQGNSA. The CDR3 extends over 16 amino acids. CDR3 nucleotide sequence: TGTGCCAGCAGCTTAGCGGCTAGCGGGGTTGGGGAGACCCAGTACTTC. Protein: CASSLAASGVGETQYF. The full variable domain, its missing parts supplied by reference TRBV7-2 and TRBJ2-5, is GAGVSQSPSNKVTEKGKDVELRCDPISGHTALYWYRQSLGQGLEFLIYFQGNSAPDKSGLPSDRFSAERTGGSVSTLTIQRTQQEDSAVYLCASSLAASGVGETQYFGPGTRLLVL.

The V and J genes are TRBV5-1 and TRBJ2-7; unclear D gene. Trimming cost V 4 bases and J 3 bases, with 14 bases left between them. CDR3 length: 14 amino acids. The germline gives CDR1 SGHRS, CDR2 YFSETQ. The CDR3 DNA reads TGCGCCAGCAGCCAACTCCTCCCGGGCTACGAGCAGTACTTC. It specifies CASSQLLPGYEQYF.

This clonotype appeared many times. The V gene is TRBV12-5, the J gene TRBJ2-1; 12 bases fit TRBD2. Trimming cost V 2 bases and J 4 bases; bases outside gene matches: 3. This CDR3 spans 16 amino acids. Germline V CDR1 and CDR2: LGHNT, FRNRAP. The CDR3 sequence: CASGLKLAGGYNEQFF. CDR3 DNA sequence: TGTGCTAGTGGTTTGAAACTAGCGGGGGGATACAATGAGCAGTTCTTC.

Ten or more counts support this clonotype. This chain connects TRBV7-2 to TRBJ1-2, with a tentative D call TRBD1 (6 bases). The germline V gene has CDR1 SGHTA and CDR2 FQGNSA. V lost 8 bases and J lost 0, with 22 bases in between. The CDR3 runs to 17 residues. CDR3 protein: CASSLGGPNGANYGYTF. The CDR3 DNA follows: TGTGCCAGCTCCCTGGGGGGCCCAAATGGGGCTAACTATGGCTACACCTTC.

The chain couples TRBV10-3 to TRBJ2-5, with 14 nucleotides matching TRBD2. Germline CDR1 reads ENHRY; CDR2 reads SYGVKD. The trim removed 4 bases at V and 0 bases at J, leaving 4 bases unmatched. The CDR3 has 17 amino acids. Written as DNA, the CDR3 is TGTGCCATCAGTGGACTAGCGGGGGGGCAGAACCAAGAGACCCAGTACTTC. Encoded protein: CAISGLAGGQNQETQYF.

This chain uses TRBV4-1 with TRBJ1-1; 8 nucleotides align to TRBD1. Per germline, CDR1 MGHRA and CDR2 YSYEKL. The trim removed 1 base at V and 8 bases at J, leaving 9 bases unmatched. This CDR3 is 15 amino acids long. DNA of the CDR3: TGCGCCAGCAGCCAAGCCCGGAGCGGACAGGGAGAAGCTTTCTTT. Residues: CASSQARSGQGEAFF.

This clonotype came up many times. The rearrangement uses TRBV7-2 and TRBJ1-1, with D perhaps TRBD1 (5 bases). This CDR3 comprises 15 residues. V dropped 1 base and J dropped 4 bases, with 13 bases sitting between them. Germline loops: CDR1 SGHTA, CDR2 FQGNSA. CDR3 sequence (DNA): TGTGCCAGCAGCTTAGGGGGGGGGGGACCCACTGAAGCTTTCTTT. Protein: CASSLGGGGPTEAFF.

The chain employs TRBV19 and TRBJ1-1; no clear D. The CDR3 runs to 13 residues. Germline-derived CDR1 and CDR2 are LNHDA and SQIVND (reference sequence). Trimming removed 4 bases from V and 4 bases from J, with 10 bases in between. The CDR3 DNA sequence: TGTGCCAGTAGTACCGGATGGGGCACTGAAGCTTTCTTT. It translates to CASSTGWGTEAFF.

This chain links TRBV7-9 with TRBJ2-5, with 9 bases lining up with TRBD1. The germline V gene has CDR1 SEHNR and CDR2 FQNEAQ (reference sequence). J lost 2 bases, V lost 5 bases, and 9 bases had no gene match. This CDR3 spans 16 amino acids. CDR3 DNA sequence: TGTGCCAGCAGCCCACCTGGGACAGGGATACAAGAGACCCAGTACTTC. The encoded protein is CASSPPGTGIQETQYF.

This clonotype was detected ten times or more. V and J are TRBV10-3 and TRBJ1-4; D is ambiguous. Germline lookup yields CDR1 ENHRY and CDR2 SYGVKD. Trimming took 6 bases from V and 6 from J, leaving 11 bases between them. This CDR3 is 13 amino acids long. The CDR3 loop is CAIRPALDEKLFF. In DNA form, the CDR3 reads TGTGCCATCAGACCAGCCTTAGATGAAAAACTGTTTTTT.